A selection of T cell receptor beta chains follows, all from one sample in a study of Graves' ophthalmopathy and Graves' hyperthyroidism. Each CDR3 protein is one row after TCRdb ran MiXCR on the multiplex PCR reads. Here the sample spans approximately 640,000 distinct CDR3 sequences, about two fifths being singletons. Sample: peripheral blood. All receptors come from an adult man with Graves' ophthalmopathy. CDR3s include the opening cysteine and the closing phenylalanine or tryptophan. A D gene is named only where the DNA matches it firmly. For some rows the clone size is stated as once, few or many, or as a class when expanded; others skip it.

>TRBJ1-5|TRBV7-2|.|.
CASTTTVQETQHF
TGTGCCAGCACCACGACGGTGCAAGAGACCCAGCATTTT
>TRBJ1-1|TRBV10-3|TRBD1|many
CAISESTTGTTEAFF
TGTGCCATCAGTGAGTCGACGACAGGGACGACTGAAGCTTTCTTT
>TRBJ1-1|TRBV30|.|.
CGCGSYTEAFF
TGTGGCTGTGGCTCCTACACTGAAGCTTTCTTT
>TRBJ1-5|TRBV12-3/TRBV12-4|.|many
CASSTRESNQPQHF
TGTGCCAGCAGTACCCGGGAGAGCAATCAGCCCCAGCATTTT
>TRBJ2-2|TRBV7-2|.|.
CASSSRIGTGELFF
TGTGCCAGCAGCTCTCGAATCGGGACCGGGGAGCTGTTTTTT
>TRBJ1-5|TRBV3-1|.|few
CASSSDVLNQPQHF
TGTGCCAGCAGCTCGGACGTCCTGAATCAGCCCCAGCATTTT
>TRBJ2-7|TRBV19|.|.
CASSIQGLREQYF
TGTGCCAGTAGTATTCAGGGTTTGAGAGAGCAGTACTTC
>TRBJ1-6|TRBV5-4|.|.
CASSLTTPGFSPLHF
TGTGCCAGCAGTTTAACTACCCCAGGGTTTTCACCCCTCCACTTT
>TRBJ1-6|TRBV7-8|.|.
CASSLLLGAAPNSPLHF
TGTGCCAGCAGCTTACTACTCGGGGCAGCCCCTAATTCACCCCTCCACTTT
>TRBJ2-7|TRBV18|.|.
CASSPADDSYEQYF
TGTGCCAGCTCACCGGCGGACGACTCCTACGAGCAGTACTTC
>TRBJ1-1|TRBV12-3/TRBV12-4|.|.
CASSFSTEASF
TGTGCCAGCAGTTTTAGCACTGAAGCTTCCTTT
>TRBJ2-5|TRBV12-3/TRBV12-4|.|many
CASSSQGHETQYF
TGTGCCAGCAGTTCACAGGGTCACGAGACCCAGTACTTC
>TRBJ2-7|TRBV25-1|TRBD1|many
CASSEPTGNTYEQYF
TGTGCCAGCAGTGAACCGACAGGGAACACCTACGAGCAGTACTTC
>TRBJ1-5|TRBV2|TRBD1|many
CASSEHRGRGSNQPQHF
TGTGCCAGCAGTGAACACAGGGGGCGAGGGAGCAATCAGCCCCAGCATTTT
>TRBJ1-2|TRBV18|.|.
CASSPSRLGPYGYTF
TGTGCCAGCTCACCTTCCCGTTTGGGCCCCTATGGCTACACCTTC
>TRBJ1-1|TRBV7-9|.|.
CASNLQDTLNTEAFF
TGTGCCAGCAACTTACAGGACACGTTGAACACTGAAGCTTTCTTT
>TRBJ2-5|TRBV11-1|.|.
CASSLGASGGFQETQYF
TGTGCCAGCAGCTTAGGTGCTAGTGGGGGCTTCCAAGAGACCCAGTACTTC
>TRBJ1-4|TRBV11-1|.|.
CASASRIGTNEKLFF
TGTGCCAGCGCTAGCCGGATCGGGACTAATGAAAAACTGTTTTTT
>TRBJ1-1|TRBV5-8|.|.
CASSRVAGVNTEAFF
TGTGCCAGCAGCCGCGTTGCAGGGGTTAACACTGAAGCTTTCTTT
>TRBJ1-2|TRBV25-1|TRBD1|.
CASLGQGRGYTF
TGTGCTAGCCTGGGACAGGGGAGAGGCTACACCTTC
>TRBJ1-4|TRBV12-3/TRBV12-4|.|many
CASSSWTEGEKLFF
TGTGCCAGCAGTTCCTGGACAGAGGGTGAAAAACTGTTTTTT
>TRBJ2-5|TRBV7-9|.|.
CASSLMDSTPQYF
TGTGCCAGCAGCTTAATGGACAGTACCCCTCAGTACTTC
>TRBJ2-1|TRBV9|.|.
CASSVRTEDNEQFF
TGTGCCAGTAGCGTACGAACAGAGGACAATGAGCAGTTCTTC
>TRBJ2-7|TRBV20-1|.|.
CSPTGTGYEQYF
TGCAGTCCGACAGGCACAGGCTACGAGCAGTACTTC
>TRBJ1-1|TRBV20-1|.|many
CSAIPGARATEAFF
TGCAGTGCTATTCCAGGGGCCAGGGCCACTGAAGCTTTCTTT
>TRBJ2-7|TRBV15|TRBD1|many
CATSRRGQGIYEQYF
TGTGCCACCAGCAGGCGGGGACAGGGGATCTACGAGCAGTACTTC
>TRBJ2-7|TRBV2|TRBD1|many
CASRTQGAHEQYF
TGTGCCAGCAGGACACAGGGGGCCCACGAGCAGTACTTC
>TRBJ1-1|TRBV11-2|.|many
CASSSLWGLVTEAFF
TGTGCCAGCAGCTCACTTTGGGGACTGGTAACTGAAGCTTTCTTT
>TRBJ1-2|TRBV30|.|.
CAWAEGGLGGYTF
TGTGCCTGGGCCGAGGGAGGGCTCGGCGGCTACACCTTC
>TRBJ1-1|TRBV18|.|few
CASSWQYTEAFF
TGTGCCAGCTCCTGGCAGTACACTGAAGCTTTCTTT
>TRBJ1-5|TRBV19|.|many
CASSRGLYQPQHF
TGTGCCAGTAGTAGAGGACTTTATCAGCCCCAGCATTTT
>TRBJ2-2|TRBV5-1|.|.
CASSLERPPANTGELFF
TGCGCCAGCAGCTTGGAGAGACCTCCCGCGAACACCGGGGAGCTGTTTTTT
>TRBJ1-1|TRBV7-2|.|.
CASILDRDTEAFF
TGTGCCAGCATCCTGGACAGAGACACTGAAGCTTTCTTT
>TRBJ1-1|TRBV7-9|TRBD1|.
CASSSTGDQGTEAFF
TGTGCCAGCAGCTCGACAGGGGACCAAGGGACTGAAGCTTTCTTT
>TRBJ1-1|TRBV20-1|TRBD1|many
CSAGGTVTEAFF
TGCAGTGCTGGAGGGACAGTCACTGAAGCTTTCTTT
>TRBJ2-7|TRBV5-5|TRBD1|few
CASSLVMFGQGLYEQYF
TGTGCCAGCAGCTTGGTAATGTTCGGACAGGGGCTATACGAGCAGTACTTC
>TRBJ2-2|TRBV7-9|.|once
CASTTTRGELFF
TGTGCCAGCACCACGACGAGGGGGGAGCTGTTTTTT
>TRBJ2-3|TRBV14|TRBD2|.
CASSQVTSVDTQYF
TGTGCCAGCAGCCAAGTGACTAGCGTGGATACGCAGTATTTT
>TRBJ1-2|TRBV7-9|.|few
CASSWEVGKGYTF
TGTGCCAGCAGCTGGGAAGTGGGGAAAGGCTACACCTTC
>TRBJ1-1|TRBV6-5|.|.
CASSFDRWGTEAFF
TGTGCCAGCAGTTTCGACCGCTGGGGCACTGAAGCTTTCTTT
>TRBJ1-2|TRBV25-1|.|.
CASSDPRGDGYTF
TGTGCCAGCAGTGACCCACGGGGGGATGGCTACACCTTC
>TRBJ1-1|TRBV29-1|.|many
CSVVLLRWNTEAFF
TGCAGCGTTGTATTACTGAGATGGAACACTGAAGCTTTCTTT
>TRBJ2-7|TRBV7-2|TRBD2|many
CASSSGTTLTYEQYF
TGTGCCAGCAGCTCTGGGACTACCCTTACCTACGAGCAGTACTTC
>TRBJ1-1|TRBV7-9|TRBD1|few
CASSHGQGDTEAFF
TGTGCCAGCAGCCACGGACAGGGAGACACTGAAGCTTTCTTT
>TRBJ2-5|TRBV29-1|TRBD2|.
CSVGLAGEGMETQYF
TGCAGCGTTGGACTAGCGGGGGAGGGAATGGAGACCCAGTACTTC
>TRBJ1-2|TRBV2|.|.
CASSAGGSGYTF
TGTGCCAGCAGTGCGGGGGGGAGCGGCTACACCTTC
>TRBJ2-7|TRBV7-3|.|.
CASSLSRRAVGQDNAQYF
TGTGCCAGCAGCTTATCAAGGCGGGCGGTAGGGCAAGATAACGCGCAGTACTTC